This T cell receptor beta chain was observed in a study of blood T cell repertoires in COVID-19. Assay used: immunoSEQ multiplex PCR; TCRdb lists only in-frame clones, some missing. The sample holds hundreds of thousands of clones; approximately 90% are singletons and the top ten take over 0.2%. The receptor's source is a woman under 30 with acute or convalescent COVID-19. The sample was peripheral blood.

This CDR3 is CASSLGGFTEAFF. In DNA form, the CDR3 reads TGTGCCAGCAGTTTAGGGGGCTTCACTGAAGCTTTCTTT. The genes are TRBV28 and TRBJ1-1; TRBD1 is a possible D gene (6 bases). Germline V gives CDR1 MDHEN, CDR2 SYDVKM. V was clipped by 2 bases and J by 4 bases, with 8 bases between them. This CDR3 contains 13 residues.